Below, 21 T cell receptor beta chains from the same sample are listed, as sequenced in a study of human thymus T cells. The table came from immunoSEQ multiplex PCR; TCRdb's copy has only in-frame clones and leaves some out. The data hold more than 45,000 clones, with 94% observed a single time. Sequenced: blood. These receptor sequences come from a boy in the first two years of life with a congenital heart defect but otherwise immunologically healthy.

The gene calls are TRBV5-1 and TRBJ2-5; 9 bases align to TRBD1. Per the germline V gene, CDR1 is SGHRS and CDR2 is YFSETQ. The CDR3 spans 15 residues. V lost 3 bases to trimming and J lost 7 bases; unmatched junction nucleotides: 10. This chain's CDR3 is CASSWGDRAVGTQYF. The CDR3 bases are TGCGCCAGCAGCTGGGGGGACAGGGCGGTAGGGACCCAGTACTTC.

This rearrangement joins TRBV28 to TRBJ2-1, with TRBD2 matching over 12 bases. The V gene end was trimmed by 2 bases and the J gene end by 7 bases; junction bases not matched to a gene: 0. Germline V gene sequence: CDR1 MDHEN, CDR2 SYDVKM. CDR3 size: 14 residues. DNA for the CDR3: TGTGCCAGCAGTTTACTAGCGGGAGGGAATGAGCAGTTCTTC. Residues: CASSLLAGGNEQFF. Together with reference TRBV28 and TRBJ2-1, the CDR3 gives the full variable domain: DVKVTQSSRYLVKRTGEKVFLECVQDMDHENMFWYRQDPGLGLRLIYFSYDVKMKEKGDIPEGYSVSREKKERFSLILESASTNQTSMYLCASSLLAGGNEQFFGPGTRLTVL.

The CDR3 nucleotides read TGTGCCAGCAGCCAAGCGCGCGGCGGGAGCTCCTACAATGAGCAGTTCTTC. It specifies CASSQARGGSSYNEQFF. The rearrangement links TRBV4-2 to TRBJ2-1; TRBD2 agrees at 7 bases. CDR3 length: 17 residues. CDR1 and CDR2 from the germline V gene are LGHNA and YNFKEQ. The ends lost 1 base at V and 0 bases at J; junction bases unmatched: 6.

The CDR3 reads CASSYPPGQSYEQYF. The CDR3 DNA reads as TGTGCCAGCAGTTACCCCCCGGGACAATCCTACGAGCAGTACTTC. This chain connects TRBV6-6 to TRBJ2-7, with D possibly being TRBD1 (6 bases). Trimming cost V 2 bases and J 1 base, with 12 bases left between them. The CDR3 loop spans 15 amino acids. CDR1 and CDR2 (germline): MNHNY, SVGAGI (reference sequence).

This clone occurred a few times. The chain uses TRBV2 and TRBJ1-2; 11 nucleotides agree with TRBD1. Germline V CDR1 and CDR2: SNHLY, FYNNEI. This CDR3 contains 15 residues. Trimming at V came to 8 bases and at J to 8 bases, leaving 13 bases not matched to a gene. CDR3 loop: CASRRNGQGAVGYTF. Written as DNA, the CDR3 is TGTGCCAGCCGTCGCAATGGACAGGGGGCTGTGGGCTACACCTTC.

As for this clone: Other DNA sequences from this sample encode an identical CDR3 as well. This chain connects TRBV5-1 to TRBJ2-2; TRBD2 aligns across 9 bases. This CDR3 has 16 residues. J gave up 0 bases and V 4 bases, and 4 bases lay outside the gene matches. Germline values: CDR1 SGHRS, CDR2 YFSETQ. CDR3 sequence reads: CASSARLAANTGELFF. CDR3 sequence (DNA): TGCGCCAGCAGCGCTCGACTAGCGGCGAACACCGGGGAGCTGTTTTTT.

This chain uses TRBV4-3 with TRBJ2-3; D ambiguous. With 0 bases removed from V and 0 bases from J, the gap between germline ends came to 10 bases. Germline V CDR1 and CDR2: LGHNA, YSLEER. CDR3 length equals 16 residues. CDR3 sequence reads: CASSQELFLSTDTQYF. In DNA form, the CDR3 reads TGCGCCAGCAGCCAAGAATTGTTCCTTAGCACAGATACGCAGTATTTT.

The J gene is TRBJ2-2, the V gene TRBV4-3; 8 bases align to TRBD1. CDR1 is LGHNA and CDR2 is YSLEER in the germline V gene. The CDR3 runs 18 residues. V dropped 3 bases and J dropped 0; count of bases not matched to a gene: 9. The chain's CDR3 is CASSQPGQAYANTGELFF. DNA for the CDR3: TGCGCCAGCAGCCAGCCGGGACAGGCCTACGCGAACACCGGGGAGCTGTTTTTT.

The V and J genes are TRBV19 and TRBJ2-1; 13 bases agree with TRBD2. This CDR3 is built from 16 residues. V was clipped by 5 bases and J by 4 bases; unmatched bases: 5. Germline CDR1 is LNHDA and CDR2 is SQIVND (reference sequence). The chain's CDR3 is CASSPGLAGVYNEQFF. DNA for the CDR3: TGTGCCAGTAGTCCTGGACTAGCGGGGGTGTACAATGAGCAGTTCTTC.

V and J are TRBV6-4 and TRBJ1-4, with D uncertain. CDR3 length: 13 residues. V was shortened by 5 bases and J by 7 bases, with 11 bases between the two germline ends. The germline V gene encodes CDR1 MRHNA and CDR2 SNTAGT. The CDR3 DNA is TGTGCCAGCAGTCGCGATATTGGTGAAAAACTGTTTTTT. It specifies CASSRDIGEKLFF.

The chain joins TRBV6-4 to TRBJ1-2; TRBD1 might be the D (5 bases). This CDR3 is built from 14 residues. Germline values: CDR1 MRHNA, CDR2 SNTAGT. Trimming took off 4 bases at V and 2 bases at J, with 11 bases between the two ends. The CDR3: CASSAFSGNYGYTF. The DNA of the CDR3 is TGTGCCAGCAGTGCCTTCTCAGGGAACTATGGCTACACCTTC.

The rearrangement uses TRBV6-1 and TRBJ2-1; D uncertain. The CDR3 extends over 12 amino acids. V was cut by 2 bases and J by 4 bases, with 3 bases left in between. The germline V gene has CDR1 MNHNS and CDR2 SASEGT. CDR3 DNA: TGTGCCAGCAGTGAACAATACAATGAGCAGTTCTTC. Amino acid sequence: CASSEQYNEQFF.

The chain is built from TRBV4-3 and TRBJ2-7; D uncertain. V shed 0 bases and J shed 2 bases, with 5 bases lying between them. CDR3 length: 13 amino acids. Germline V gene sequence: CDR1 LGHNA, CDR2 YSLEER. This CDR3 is CASSQDFTYEQYF. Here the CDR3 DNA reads TGCGCCAGCAGCCAAGATTTCACCTACGAGCAGTACTTC.

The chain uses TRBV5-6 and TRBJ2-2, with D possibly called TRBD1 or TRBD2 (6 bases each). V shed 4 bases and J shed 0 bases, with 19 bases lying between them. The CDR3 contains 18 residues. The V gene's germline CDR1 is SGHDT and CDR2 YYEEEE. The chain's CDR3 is CASSPAAGEEANTGELFF. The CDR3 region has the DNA TGTGCCAGCAGCCCTGCAGCAGGGGAGGAGGCGAACACCGGGGAGCTGTTTTTT.

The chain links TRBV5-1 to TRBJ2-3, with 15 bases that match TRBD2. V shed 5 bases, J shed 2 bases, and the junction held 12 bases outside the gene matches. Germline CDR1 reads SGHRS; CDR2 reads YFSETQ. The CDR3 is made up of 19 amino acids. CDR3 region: CASRWTSGRAERATDTQYF. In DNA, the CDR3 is TGCGCCAGCAGGTGGACTAGCGGGAGGGCCGAGAGAGCCACAGATACGCAGTATTTT.

The CDR3 DNA follows: TGTGCCAGCAGACGGACAAGCGGACTAGCCTTTAGCTCCTACAATGAGCAGTTCTTC. As protein: CASRRTSGLAFSSYNEQFF. The chain is built from TRBV28 and TRBJ2-1; 8 nucleotides align to TRBD2. Germline V gene lookup returns CDR1 MDHEN and CDR2 SYDVKM. The V gene end was trimmed by 6 bases and the J gene end by 0 bases; junction bases not matched to a gene: 16. The CDR3 runs 19 residues.

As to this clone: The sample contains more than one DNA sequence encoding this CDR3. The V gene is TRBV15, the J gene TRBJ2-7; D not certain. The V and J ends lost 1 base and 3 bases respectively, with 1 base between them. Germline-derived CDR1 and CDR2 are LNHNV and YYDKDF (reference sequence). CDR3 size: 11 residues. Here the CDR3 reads CATSRGYEQYF. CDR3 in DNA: TGTGCCACCAGCAGAGGCTACGAGCAGTACTTC. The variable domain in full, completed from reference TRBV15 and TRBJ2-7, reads DAMVIQNPRYQVTQFGKPVTLSCSQTLNHNVMYWYQQKSSQAPKLLFHYYDKDFNNEADTPDNFQSRRPNTSFCFLDIRSPGLGDTAMYLCATSRGYEQYFGPGTRLTVT.

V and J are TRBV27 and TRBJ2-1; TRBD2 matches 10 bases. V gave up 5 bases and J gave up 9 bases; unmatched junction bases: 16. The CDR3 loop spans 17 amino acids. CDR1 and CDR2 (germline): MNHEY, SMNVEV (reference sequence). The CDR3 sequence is CASSPGLAVDPWSEQFF. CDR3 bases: TGTGCCAGCAGTCCCGGACTAGCGGTAGACCCATGGAGTGAGCAGTTCTTC.

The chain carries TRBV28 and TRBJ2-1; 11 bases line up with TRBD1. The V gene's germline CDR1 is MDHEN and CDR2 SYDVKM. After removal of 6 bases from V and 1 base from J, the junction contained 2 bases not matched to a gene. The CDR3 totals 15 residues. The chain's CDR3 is CASRGQGVSYNEQFF. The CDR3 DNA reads TGTGCCAGCAGGGGACAGGGGGTTTCCTACAATGAGCAGTTCTTC.

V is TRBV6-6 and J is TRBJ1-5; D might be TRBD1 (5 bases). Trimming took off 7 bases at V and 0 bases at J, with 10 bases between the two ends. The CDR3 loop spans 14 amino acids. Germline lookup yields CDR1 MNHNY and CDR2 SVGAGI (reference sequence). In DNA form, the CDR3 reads TGTGCCAGCACCTCCGGACATAGCAATCAGCCCCAGCATTTT. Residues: CASTSGHSNQPQHF.

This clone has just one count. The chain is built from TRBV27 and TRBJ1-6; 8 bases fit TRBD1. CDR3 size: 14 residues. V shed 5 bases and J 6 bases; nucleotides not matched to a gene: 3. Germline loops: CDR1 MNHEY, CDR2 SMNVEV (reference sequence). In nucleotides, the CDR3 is TGTGCCAGCAGTCCTGACAGGGGTAATTCACCCCTCCACTTT. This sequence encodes CASSPDRGNSPLHF.